The clone carrying this TCR beta chain was counted a few times. The target antigen is unknown. The V gene's germline CDR1 is MGHRA and CDR2 YSYEKL. J lost 4 bases, V lost 1 base, and 3 bases had no gene match. This CDR3 has 14 amino acids. This specimen comes from a study of T-cell memory formation after mild COVID-19. General observations from the study: There were some responding clones in pre-infection memory, which suggested that cross-reactive memory had joined. Day 15 to 85 contracting clones showed balanced CD4/CD8; later expanders leaned CD4+.

From the 5' RACE reads, TCRdb called clonotypes with MiXCR, one entry per CDR3 protein. This sample has 35,000 to 45,000 distinct CDR3 sequences, with roughly 7% found just once. Sequenced sample: PBMCs or a T cell subset sorted from them (not recorded which). This sequence was found in an adult who had mild COVID-19 (a few samples of this study predate the infection). Cell type and time point are not known. The rearrangement uses TRBV4-1 and TRBJ2-7, with 8 nucleotides matching TRBD1. CDR3 residues: CASSQARGLYEQYF. CDR3 coding DNA: TGCGCCAGCAGCCAAGCCAGGGGGCTGTACGAGCAGTACTTC.